The next 5 T cell receptor beta chains were all read from a single sample in a study of CD8 T cells in Susac syndrome. RNA totalling roughly 0.45 to 1 ug underwent reverse transcription with random hexamers. MiXCR, run by TCRdb on the immunoSEQ multiplex PCR reads, gives a single entry per CDR3 protein. The sample lists 150,000 to 200,000 distinct CDR3 sequences; 91% were seen once. Sequencing was done on a sample of CD4+ T cells from PBMCs. The receptors were sampled from a human donor with Susac syndrome.

V is TRBV20-1 and J is TRBJ2-7; TRBD2 is a possible D gene (5 bases). This CDR3 is built from 15 residues. Trimming removed 1 base at V and 2 bases at J, with 15 bases between. Germline lookup yields CDR1 DFQATT and CDR2 SNEGSKA (reference sequence). For the CDR3, the DNA is TGCAGTGCTAGAGTTTCAGCGGACCTTACCTACGAGCAGTACTTC. It translates to CSARVSADLTYEQYF.

This clonotype was found a few times. The V call is TRBV5-1, the J call TRBJ1-4, with 7 bases lining up with TRBD1. Germline CDR1 SGHRS, CDR2 YFSETQ. Losses at the gene ends were 0 bases for V and 5 bases for J; bases not matched to a gene: 4. The CDR3 consists of 15 residues. CDR3 bases: TGCGCCAGCAGCTTGGAAGGGACAGCCAATGAAAAACTGTTTTTT. Translating gives CASSLEGTANEKLFF.

V is TRBV7-2 and J is TRBJ2-2; no clear D. Germline loops: CDR1 SGHTA, CDR2 FQGNSA. The CDR3 is 15 amino acids. The V end was cut by 2 bases, the J end by 1 base, with 8 bases between. The CDR3: CASSLSALNTGELFF. CDR3 coding DNA: TGTGCCAGCAGCTTAAGTGCCCTGAACACCGGGGAGCTGTTTTTT.

J is TRBJ2-4 and V is TRBV20-1; possibly TRBD1 for D (5 bases). The CDR3 runs to 14 residues. Germline V gene sequence: CDR1 DFQATT, CDR2 SNEGSKA (reference sequence). The V end was cut by 3 bases, the J end by 3 bases, with 12 bases between. In DNA, the CDR3 is TGCAGTGCTAGTGAACCGACAGTCAAAAACATTCAGTACTTC. This translates into CSASEPTVKNIQYF.

This clonotype was observed a handful of times. This chain uses TRBV5-6 with TRBJ1-6; 9 bases are a match to TRBD1. The CDR3 is 16 residues long. J gave up 10 bases and V 0 bases, and 8 bases lay outside the gene matches. Germline V CDR1 and CDR2: SGHDT, YYEEEE. In DNA form, the CDR3 reads TGTGCCAGCAGCTTGGACAGGGGGCTGAAGGAGTCACCCCTCCACTTT. Protein product: CASSLDRGLKESPLHF.